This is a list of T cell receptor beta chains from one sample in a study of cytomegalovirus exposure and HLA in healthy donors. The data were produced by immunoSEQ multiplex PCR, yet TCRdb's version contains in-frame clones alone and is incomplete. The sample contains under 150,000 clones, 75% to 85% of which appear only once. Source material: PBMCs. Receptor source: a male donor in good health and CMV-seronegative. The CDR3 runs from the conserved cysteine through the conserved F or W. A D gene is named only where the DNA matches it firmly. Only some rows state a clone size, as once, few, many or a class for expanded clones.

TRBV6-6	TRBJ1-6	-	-	TGTGCCAGCGGAGACGAGGCGGGTTCACCCCTCCACTTT	CASGDEAGSPLHF
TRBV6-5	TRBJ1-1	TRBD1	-	TGTGCCAGCAGGGACAGGGAGAACACTGAAGCTTTCTTT	CASRDRENTEAFF
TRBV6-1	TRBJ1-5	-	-	TGTGCCAGCTCGACCAGGGGTACGGGCAATCAGCCCCAGCATTTT	CASSTRGTGNQPQHF
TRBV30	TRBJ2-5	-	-	TGTGCCTGGAGTACCTCGGCAGTCGGGGAGACCCAGTACTTC	CAWSTSAVGETQYF
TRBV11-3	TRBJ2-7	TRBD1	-	TGTGCCAGCAGCTTAGACTCGGGACAGAAACGCGAGCAGTACTTC	CASSLDSGQKREQYF
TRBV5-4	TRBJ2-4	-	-	TGTGCCAGCAGCTTGGCTAACGGGCCCCAGGGCCACATTCAGTACTTC	CASSLANGPQGHIQYF
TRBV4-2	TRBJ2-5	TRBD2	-	TGTGCCAGCAGCCAAGATAGGGGACTAGCGAGGCAAGAGACCCAGTACTTC	CASSQDRGLARQETQYF
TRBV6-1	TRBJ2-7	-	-	TGTGCCAGCAGTACCCGGCAGGGAAGTTACGAGCAGTACTTC	CASSTRQGSYEQYF
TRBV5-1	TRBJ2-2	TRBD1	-	TGCGCCAGCAGCTCGACAGGGGGCCACGGGGGCACCGGGGAGCTGTTTTTT	CASSSTGGHGGTGELFF
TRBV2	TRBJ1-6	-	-	TGTGCCAGCAGTGAGAGTTCTTATTCACCCCTCCACTTT	CASSESSYSPLHF
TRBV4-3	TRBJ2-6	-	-	TGCGCCAGCAGCCAAGATCTCTTCCGGGGGGCGGCCTCTGGGGCCAACGTCCTGACTTTC	CASSQDLFRGAASGANVLTF
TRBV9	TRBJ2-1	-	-	TGTGCCAGCAGCTTTTTTAGCGTAAGCTCCTACAATGAGCAGTTCTTC	CASSFFSVSSYNEQFF
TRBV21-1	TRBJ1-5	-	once	TGTGCCAGCAGCAAAGAGCCGGGTAGCAATCAGCCCCAGCATTTT	CASSKEPGSNQPQHF
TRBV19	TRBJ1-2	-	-	TGTGCCAGTACGAACACCTATGGCTACACCTTC	CASTNTYGYTF
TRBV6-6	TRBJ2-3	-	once	TGTGCCAGCGGTAAAGGACTCGGGGGAAGCACAGATACGCAGTATTTT	CASGKGLGGSTDTQYF
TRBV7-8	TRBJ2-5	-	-	TGTGCCAGCAGCCCTAACAGTGGGTTAGAGACCCAGTACTTC	CASSPNSGLETQYF
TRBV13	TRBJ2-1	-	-	TGTGCCAGCAGCTTAGATGTAGGGGCAAACTCCTACAATGAGCAGTTCTTC	CASSLDVGANSYNEQFF
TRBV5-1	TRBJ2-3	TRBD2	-	TGCGCCAGCAGGTCGACTAGCGGGGCTAGTGATACGCAGTATTTT	CASRSTSGASDTQYF
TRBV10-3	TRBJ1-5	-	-	TGTGCCATCAGTGAGGGGGTCGGCAGGGGTTCCTATCAGCCCCAGCATTTT	CAISEGVGRGSYQPQHF
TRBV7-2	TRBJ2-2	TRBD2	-	TGTGCCAGCACCGTAGCGGGGCCCTACACCGGGGAGCTGTTTTTT	CASTVAGPYTGELFF
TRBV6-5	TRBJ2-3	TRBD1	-	TGTGCCAGCAAGAGGGACAGACGAGGCGCAGATACGCAGTATTTT	CASKRDRRGADTQYF
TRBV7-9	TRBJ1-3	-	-	TGTGCCAGCAGCTTAGTCGGGGACACCATATATTTT	CASSLVGDTIYF
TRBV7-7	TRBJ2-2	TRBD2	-	TGTGCTAGCAGCTTAGCGGGGGGGCCCGCCGGGGAGCTGTTTTTT	CASSLAGGPAGELFF
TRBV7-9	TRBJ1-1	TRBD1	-	TGTTCCAGCAGCTTAGACAGGGGCCCATGGAACACTGAAGCTTTCTTT	CSSSLDRGPWNTEAFF
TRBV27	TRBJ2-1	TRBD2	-	TGTGCCAGCAGCTCTCGGGACTACCCTCTATACAATGAGCAGTTCTTC	CASSSRDYPLYNEQFF
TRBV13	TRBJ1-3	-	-	TGTGCCAGCAGCTTGAGACTCAGCTCTGGAAACACCATATATTTT	CASSLRLSSGNTIYF
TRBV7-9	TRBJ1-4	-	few	TGTGCCAGCAGCTACAGGACGGCTGGAGCTAATGAAAAACTGTTTTTT	CASSYRTAGANEKLFF
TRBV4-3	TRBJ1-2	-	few	TGCGCCAGCAGCCAAGATCTTAACTATGGCTACACCTTC	CASSQDLNYGYTF
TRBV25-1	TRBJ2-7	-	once	TGTGCCAGCAGTAATACGAGGGGGGGCTATTACGAGCAGTACTTC	CASSNTRGGYYEQYF
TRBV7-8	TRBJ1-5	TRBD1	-	TGTGCCAGCAGCATCCGACAGGGTGGGCAGCCCCAGCATTTT	CASSIRQGGQPQHF
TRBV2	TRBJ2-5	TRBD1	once	TGTGCCAGCAACCGAGAAACGGGACAGGGGCAGGAGACCCAGTACTTC	CASNRETGQGQETQYF
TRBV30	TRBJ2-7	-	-	TGTGCCGGATCGGGACACCTCTCCTACGAGCAGTACTTC	CAGSGHLSYEQYF
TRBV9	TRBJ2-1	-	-	TGTGCCAGCAGCCCGGGGGTCTCTGGGTACAATGAGCAGTTCTTC	CASSPGVSGYNEQFF
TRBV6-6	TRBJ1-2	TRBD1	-	TGTGCCAGCAGCTCCGGACAGGAACACACCTTC	CASSSGQEHTF
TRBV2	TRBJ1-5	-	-	TGTGCCAGCAGTGAAGACGCCGGTAGCAATCAGCCCCAGCATTTT	CASSEDAGSNQPQHF
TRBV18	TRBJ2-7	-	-	TGTGCCAGCTCACCACGCAGGGCGCCTATCTACGAGCAGTACTTC	CASSPRRAPIYEQYF
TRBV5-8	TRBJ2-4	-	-	TGTGCCAGCAGATCCGGGTCTGCCCGGGTAGGTCAGTACTTC	CASRSGSARVGQYF
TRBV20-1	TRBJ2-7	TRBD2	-	TGCAGTGCTAGGGGGGGGGACGAGCAGTACTTC	CSARGGDEQYF
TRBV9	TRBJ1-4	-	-	TGTGCCAGCAGCGTAGGGCCGGGGGCAACTAATGAAAAACTGTTTTTT	CASSVGPGATNEKLFF
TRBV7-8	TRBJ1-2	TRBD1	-	TGTGCCAGCAGCCCCCAGACAGGGTCTAACTATGGCTACACCTTC	CASSPQTGSNYGYTF
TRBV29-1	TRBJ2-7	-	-	TGCAGCGTTTGGGCGGGATTTTCCTACGAGCAGTACTTC	CSVWAGFSYEQYF
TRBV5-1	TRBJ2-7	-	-	TGCGCCAGCAGCTTGCCGGCCTACGAGCAGTACTTC	CASSLPAYEQYF
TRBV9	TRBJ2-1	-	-	TGTGCCAGCAGCGAGGACAGCCCGGAAACCTACAATGAGCAGTTCTTC	CASSEDSPETYNEQFF
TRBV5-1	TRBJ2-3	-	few	TGCGCCAGCAGGACTGACACAGATACGCAGTATTTT	CASRTDTDTQYF
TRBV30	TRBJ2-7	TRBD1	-	TGTGCCTGGCACCCCGGGACAGGGAAAGAAGAGCAGTACTTC	CAWHPGTGKEEQYF
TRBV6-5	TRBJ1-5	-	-	TGTGCCAGCGGGCAGCCCAATCAGCCCCAGCATTTT	CASGQPNQPQHF
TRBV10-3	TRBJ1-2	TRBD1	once	TGTGCCATCAGTGACCGGACAGGAACTAACTATGGCTACACCTTC	CAISDRTGTNYGYTF
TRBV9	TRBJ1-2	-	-	TGTGCCAGCAGCGCCCAGCCTCAACTATATGGCTACACCTTC	CASSAQPQLYGYTF
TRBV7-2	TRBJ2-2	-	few	TGTGCCAGCAGCTTAGAAGCTCCGAACACCGGGGAGCTGTTTTTT	CASSLEAPNTGELFF
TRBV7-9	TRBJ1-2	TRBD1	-	TGTGCCAGCAGACACATACAGGGGGCCAAGGGCTACACCTTC	CASRHIQGAKGYTF
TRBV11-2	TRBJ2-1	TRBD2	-	TGTGCCAGCAGCTTCCCCCTAGCGGGGGGATCCTACAATGAGCAGTTCTTC	CASSFPLAGGSYNEQFF
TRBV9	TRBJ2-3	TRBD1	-	TGTGCCAGCAGCGCACTCCTGTCAGGGGGTGATCACACAGATACGCAGTATTTT	CASSALLSGGDHTDTQYF
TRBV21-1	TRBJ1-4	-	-	TGTGCCAGCAGCAAATGGGGGGGCCGGCGGGGTGAAAAACTGTTTTTT	CASSKWGGRRGEKLFF
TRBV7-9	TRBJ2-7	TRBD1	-	TGTGCCAGCAGCTCGGGACAGGGACTCTCCTACGAGCAGTACTTC	CASSSGQGLSYEQYF
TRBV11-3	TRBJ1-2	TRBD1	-	TGTGCCAGCAGCGAGGGGACAGGGGGCTATGGCTACACCTTC	CASSEGTGGYGYTF